The rows below give T cell receptor beta chains drawn from one sample of a study of Ad26.COV2.S vaccination and SARS-CoV-2 variants. Sequencing used immunoSEQ multiplex PCR; TCRdb keeps in-frame clones, though not all of them. The table shows about 400,000 clones, with 85% to 90% occurring only once. The sample here was peripheral blood, taken in a trial of Ad26.COV2.S vaccine versus placebo. All receptors come from a person aged 18-65 years who received the Ad26.COV2.S COVID-19 vaccine or a placebo. Both conserved end residues are part of each CDR3.

V	J	CDR3
TRBV5-1	TRBJ2-7	CASSFSGAYYEQYF
TRBV5-4	TRBJ2-5	CASSFGGEETQYF
TRBV6-1	TRBJ1-6	CASSEASLGGYNSPLHF
TRBV5-4	TRBJ2-1	CASSPRSASRGEQFF
TRBV28	TRBJ2-7	CASSFPLQGAIYEQYF
TRBV2	TRBJ2-1	CASGTGEMNNEQFF
TRBV7-9	TRBJ2-1	CASSPVGIGEQFF
TRBV30	TRBJ2-3	CAWSGASGSTDTQYF
TRBV15	TRBJ1-4	CATSRDLGGQLFF
TRBV7-8	TRBJ1-4	CASSSGQEREKLFF
TRBV12-3/TRBV12-4	TRBJ1-1	CASNPQNTEAFF
TRBV19	TRBJ1-5	CASSIASGQPQHF
TRBV6-5	TRBJ2-2	CASRQGWNTGELFF
TRBV28	TRBJ1-2	CATLDSNYGYTF
TRBV19	TRBJ1-1	CASSGSLNTEAFF
TRBV3-1/TRBV3-2	TRBJ1-6	CASSQARDYNSPLHF